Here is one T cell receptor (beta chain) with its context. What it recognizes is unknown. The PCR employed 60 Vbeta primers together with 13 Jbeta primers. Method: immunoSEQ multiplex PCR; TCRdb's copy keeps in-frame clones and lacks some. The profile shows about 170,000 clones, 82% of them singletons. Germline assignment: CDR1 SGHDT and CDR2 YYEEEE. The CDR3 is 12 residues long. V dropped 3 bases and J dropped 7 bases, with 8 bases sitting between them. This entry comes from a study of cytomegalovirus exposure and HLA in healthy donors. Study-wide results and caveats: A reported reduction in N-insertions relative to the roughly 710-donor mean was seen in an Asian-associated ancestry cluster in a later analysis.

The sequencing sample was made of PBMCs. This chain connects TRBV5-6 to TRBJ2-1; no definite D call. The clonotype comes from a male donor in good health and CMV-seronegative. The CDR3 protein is CASSSQINEQFF. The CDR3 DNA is TGTGCCAGCAGCTCGCAGATAAATGAGCAGTTCTTC.